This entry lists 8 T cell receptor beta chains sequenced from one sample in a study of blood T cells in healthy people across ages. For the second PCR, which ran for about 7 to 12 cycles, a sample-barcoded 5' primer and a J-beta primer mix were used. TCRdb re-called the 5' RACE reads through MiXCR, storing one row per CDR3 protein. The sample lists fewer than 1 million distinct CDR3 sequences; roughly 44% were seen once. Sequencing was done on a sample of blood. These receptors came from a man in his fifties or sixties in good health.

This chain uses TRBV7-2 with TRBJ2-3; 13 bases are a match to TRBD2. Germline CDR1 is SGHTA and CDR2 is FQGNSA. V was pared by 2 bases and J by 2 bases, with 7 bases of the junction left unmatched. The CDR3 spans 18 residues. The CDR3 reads CASSLYWTSGGYTDTQYF. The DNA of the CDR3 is TGTGCCAGCAGCTTATATTGGACTAGCGGGGGCTACACAGATACGCAGTATTTT.

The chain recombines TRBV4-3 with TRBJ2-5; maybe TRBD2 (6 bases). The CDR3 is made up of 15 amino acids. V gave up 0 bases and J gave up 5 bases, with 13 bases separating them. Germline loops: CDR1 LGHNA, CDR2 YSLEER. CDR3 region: CASSQEAAEGETQYF. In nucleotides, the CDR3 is TGCGCCAGCAGCCAAGAAGCGGCGGAGGGGGAGACCCAGTACTTC.

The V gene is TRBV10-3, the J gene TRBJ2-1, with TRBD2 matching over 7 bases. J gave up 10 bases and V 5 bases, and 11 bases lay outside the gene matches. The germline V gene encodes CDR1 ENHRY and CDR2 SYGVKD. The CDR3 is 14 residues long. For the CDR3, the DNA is TGTGCCATCAGTCGGACTAGTCGGGCCCGAGAGCAGTTCTTC. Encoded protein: CAISRTSRAREQFF.

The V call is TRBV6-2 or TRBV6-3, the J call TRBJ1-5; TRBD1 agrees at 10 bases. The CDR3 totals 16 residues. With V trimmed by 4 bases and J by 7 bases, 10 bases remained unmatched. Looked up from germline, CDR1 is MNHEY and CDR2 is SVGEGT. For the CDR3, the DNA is TGTGCCAGCAGTTCGAGAGACAGGGGGCCGGGGCAGCCCCAGCATTTT. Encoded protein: CASSSRDRGPGQPQHF.

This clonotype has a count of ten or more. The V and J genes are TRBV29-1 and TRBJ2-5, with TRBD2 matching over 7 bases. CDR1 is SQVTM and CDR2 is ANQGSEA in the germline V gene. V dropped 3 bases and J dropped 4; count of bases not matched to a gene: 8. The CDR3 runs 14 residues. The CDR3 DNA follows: TGCAGCGTTGATTCAGGTGGGAGGGGAGAGACCCAGTACTTC. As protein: CSVDSGGRGETQYF. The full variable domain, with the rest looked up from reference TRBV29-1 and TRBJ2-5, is SAVISQKPSRDICQRGTSLTIQCQVDSQVTMMFWYRQQPGQSLTLIATANQGSEATYESGFVIDKFPISRPNLTFSTLTVSNMSPEDSSIYLCSVDSGGRGETQYFGPGTRLLVL.

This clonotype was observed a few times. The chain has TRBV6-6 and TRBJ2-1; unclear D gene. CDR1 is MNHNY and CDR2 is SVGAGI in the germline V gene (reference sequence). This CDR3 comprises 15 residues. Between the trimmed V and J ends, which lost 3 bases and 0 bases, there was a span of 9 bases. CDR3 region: CASSYTASSYNEQFF. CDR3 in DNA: TGTGCCAGCAGTTATACTGCTAGCTCCTACAATGAGCAGTTCTTC.

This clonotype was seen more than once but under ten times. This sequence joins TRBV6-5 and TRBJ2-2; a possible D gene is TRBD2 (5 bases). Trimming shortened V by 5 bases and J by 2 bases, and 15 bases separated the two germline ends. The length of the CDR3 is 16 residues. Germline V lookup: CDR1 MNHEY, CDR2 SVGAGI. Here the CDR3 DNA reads TGTGCCAGCAGTCCAATACTAGGCGATAACACCGGGGAGCTGTTTTTT. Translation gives CASSPILGDNTGELFF.

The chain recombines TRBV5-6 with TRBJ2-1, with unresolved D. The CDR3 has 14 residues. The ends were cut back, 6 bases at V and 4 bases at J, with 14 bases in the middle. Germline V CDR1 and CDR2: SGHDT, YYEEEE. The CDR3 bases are TGTGCCAGCACCGCCTGGGCAGATTACAATGAGCAGTTCTTC. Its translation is CASTAWADYNEQFF.